The rows below give T cell receptor beta chains drawn from one sample of a study of Ad26.COV2.S vaccination and SARS-CoV-2 variants. Profiling relied on immunoSEQ multiplex PCR, and the TCRdb table lists in-frame clones only, not all of them. The data hold hundreds of thousands of clones, with roughly nine tenths observed a single time. The input for sequencing was peripheral blood, taken in a trial of Ad26.COV2.S vaccine versus placebo. All receptors come from a person aged 18 to 65 who received the Ad26.COV2.S COVID-19 vaccine or a placebo. Each CDR3 is given with its conserved first and last residue. A D gene is named only where the DNA matches it firmly. The size field is filled for only some rows; it gives once, few, many or a size class.

J gene | clone size | D gene | V gene | CDR3 DNA | CDR3 protein
TRBJ2-7 | . | . | TRBV12-3/TRBV12-4 | TGTGCCAGCAGTGACCTGGTCGGCGAGCAGTACTTC | CASSDLVGEQYF
TRBJ1-4 | . | . | TRBV2 | TGTGCCAGCAGTGACAGGGATGAAAAACTGTTTTTT | CASSDRDEKLFF
TRBJ1-1 | . | . | TRBV29-1 | TGCAGCGTTTCAGGGACGGGCACTGAAGCTTTCTTT | CSVSGTGTEAFF
TRBJ1-4 | . | TRBD1 | TRBV7-2 | TGTGCCAGCAGCACAGGGGTCCTAAATGAAAAACTGTTTTTT | CASSTGVLNEKLFF
TRBJ2-1 | . | . | TRBV30 | TGTGCCTGTAAACCGGGATCGAACTACAATGAGCAGTTCTTC | CACKPGSNYNEQFF
TRBJ2-2 | . | . | TRBV7-9 | TGTGCCAGCAGCGTCGGACTGATCACCGGGGAGCTGTTTTTT | CASSVGLITGELFF
TRBJ1-2 | . | TRBD1 | TRBV27 | TGTGCCAGCAGTTTTCGACAGGGTTATGGCTACACCTTC | CASSFRQGYGYTF
TRBJ1-2 | . | . | TRBV5-6 | TGTGCCAGCAGCTTGGAGAGGGCGATTTCCTATGGCTACACCTTC | CASSLERAISYGYTF
TRBJ1-2 | . | . | TRBV6-5 | TGTGCCAGTCGTAGGGAGTATGGCTACACCTTC | CASRREYGYTF
TRBJ2-3 | . | . | TRBV10-3 | TGTGCCACCGGGACCTCCGGGTCAGATACGCAGTATTTT | CATGTSGSDTQYF
TRBJ1-5 | . | . | TRBV27 | TGTGCCAGCAGTTTATCAGCGAGGTGGGGTCAGCCCCAGCATTTT | CASSLSARWGQPQHF
TRBJ1-1 | few | . | TRBV5-1 | TGCGCCAGCAGCTTAGGTCCCGTTGTTGAAGCTTTCTTT | CASSLGPVVEAFF
TRBJ1-4 | . | . | TRBV18 | TGTGCCAGCTCACCTGTTTCGGTGCCCCTTTCTGAAAAACTGTTTTTT | CASSPVSVPLSEKLFF
TRBJ2-5 | . | TRBD2 | TRBV5-1 | TGCGCCAGCAGGCCGGGGGGGTACCAAGAGACCCAGTACTTC | CASRPGGYQETQYF
TRBJ1-6 | . | . | TRBV6-5 | TGTGCCAGCAGTTCCGGGACGCTGGGTTCACCCCTCCACTTT | CASSSGTLGSPLHF
TRBJ1-6 | . | . | TRBV9 | TGTGCCAGCAGCGGGGACCTGGGTTCCAGTTCACCCCTCCACTTT | CASSGDLGSSSPLHF
TRBJ2-1 | . | . | TRBV12-3/TRBV12-4 | TGTGCCAGCAGTCCCTCGGACTACAATGAGCAGTTCTTC | CASSPSDYNEQFF
TRBJ2-1 | . | TRBD2 | TRBV5-4 | TGTGCCAGCAGCACCGCGATTAGGGAGGGGAAAGGGCAGTTCTTC | CASSTAIREGKGQFF
TRBJ2-5 | . | . | TRBV18 | TGTGCCAGCTCACCAATGACAGGCAGCCAAGAGACCCAGTACTTC | CASSPMTGSQETQYF
TRBJ2-2 | . | . | TRBV29-1 | TGCAGCGTTGTAGGGGGGACCGGGGAGCTGTTTTTT | CSVVGGTGELFF
TRBJ2-3 | . | . | TRBV7-9 | TGTGCCAGCGCGGGGGCTGGCACAGATACGCAGTATTTT | CASAGAGTDTQYF
TRBJ2-7 | . | TRBD2 | TRBV5-4 | TGTGCCAGCAGCTTGGCCTCCGGGACTAGCACCTACGAGCAGTACTTC | CASSLASGTSTYEQYF
TRBJ1-2 | . | . | TRBV6-5 | TGTGCCAGCAGAACTCCGGGGACCTATGGCTACACCTTC | CASRTPGTYGYTF
TRBJ2-1 | . | . | TRBV29-1 | TGCAGCGTTGTGACGGGGGTTCGGGGGAATGAGCAGTTCTTC | CSVVTGVRGNEQFF
TRBJ2-3 | . | TRBD1 | TRBV9 | TGTGCCAGCAGCGCCACAGGGGGCGGCTTGAGAACGCAGTATTTT | CASSATGGGLRTQYF
TRBJ2-3 | . | . | TRBV4-3 | TGCGCCAGCAGCCAAGATGCGCAGGGCGGGGATACGCAGTATTTT | CASSQDAQGGDTQYF
TRBJ1-5 | . | . | TRBV2 | TGTGCCAGCAGTGCACAGGGCGGCAATCAGCCCCAGCATTTT | CASSAQGGNQPQHF
TRBJ2-1 | . | TRBD2 | TRBV7-2 | TGTGCCAGCAGCCGTACTAGCGGCGCCTACAATGAGCAGTTCTTC | CASSRTSGAYNEQFF
TRBJ1-2 | . | . | TRBV18 | TGTGCCAGCTCACCACCGACTACTGGCTACACCTTC | CASSPPTTGYTF
TRBJ2-7 | once | . | TRBV7-2 | TGTGCCAGCAGCTCCGGACTTCTCGAGCAGTACTTC | CASSSGLLEQYF
TRBJ2-1 | many | TRBD2 | TRBV4-3 | TGCGCCAGCAGCCAAGAACTAGCGGGAGGGCAGGTTGAGCAGTTCTTC | CASSQELAGGQVEQFF
TRBJ2-1 | . | . | TRBV4-3 | TGCGCCAGCAGCCAGAACCCTCTACTTTACAATGAGCAGTTCTTC | CASSQNPLLYNEQFF
TRBJ1-5 | . | . | TRBV4-1 | TGCGCCAGCAGCCAAGGGGCCCGGGTTCAGCCCCAGCATTTT | CASSQGARVQPQHF
TRBJ1-2 | . | . | TRBV6-2/TRBV6-3 | TGTGCCAGCAGCCTACTCACAGCGTCCGTGGCTCGGGGCTACACCTTC | CASSLLTASVARGYTF
TRBJ1-1 | . | . | TRBV4-1 | TGCGCCAGCAGCCCTATGACGGTGAACACTGAAGCTTTCTTT | CASSPMTVNTEAFF
TRBJ2-2 | . | . | TRBV21-1 | TGTGCCAGCAGCAAACCATCCGGGACTACCTACCTTGGGGACACCGGGGAGCTGTTTTTT | CASSKPSGTTYLGDTGELFF
TRBJ2-3 | . | TRBD2 | TRBV5-4 | TGTGCCAGCAGCTCCTTTAACGGGAGGGCGGGGGATACGCAGTATTTT | CASSSFNGRAGDTQYF
TRBJ2-1 | . | TRBD2 | TRBV27 | TGTGCCAGCAGCCTCGGGGGGGCCTACAATGAGCAGTTCTTC | CASSLGGAYNEQFF
TRBJ2-1 | . | TRBD1 | TRBV6-5 | TGTGCCAGCTCGGGGGTAGGACAGGGGTTGCCTTGGCAGTTCTTC | CASSGVGQGLPWQFF
TRBJ2-3 | . | TRBD2 | TRBV2 | TGTGCCACAGCAAGGAGAGCGGGAGGGGACACAGATACGCAGTATTTT | CATARRAGGDTDTQYF
TRBJ1-1 | . | . | TRBV9 | TGTGCCAGCAGCGGTGACAGTAGATACACTGAAGCTTTCTTT | CASSGDSRYTEAFF
TRBJ1-6 | . | . | TRBV18 | TGTGCCAGCTCACCAGTAGCTGATAATTCACCCCTCCACTTT | CASSPVADNSPLHF
TRBJ1-4 | few | . | TRBV3-1/TRBV3-2 | TGTGCCAGCAGCCATACCGGGGAGAAACTGTTTTTT | CASSHTGEKLFF
TRBJ2-1 | . | . | TRBV12-2 | TGTGCAAGTCGCTTACCGTTAGAGGATTCCTACAATGAGCAGTTCTTC | CASRLPLEDSYNEQFF
TRBJ2-1 | . | . | TRBV6-4 | TGTGCCAGCAGCCCACAGGGATTATCCTACAATGAGCAGTTCTTC | CASSPQGLSYNEQFF
TRBJ2-7 | . | . | TRBV4-3 | TGCGCCAGCAGCCAAGATTGGGGGGCCCCCTACGAGCAGTACTTC | CASSQDWGAPYEQYF
TRBJ1-2 | . | . | TRBV6-4 | TGTGCCAGCAGCGGCCCTGGTGGCTACACCTTC | CASSGPGGYTF
TRBJ1-2 | . | . | TRBV18 | TGTGCCAGCTCACCATCCCAAGGGGATGGCTACACCTTC | CASSPSQGDGYTF
TRBJ1-1 | . | . | TRBV11-1 | TGTGCCAGCAGCCCCAGACCAGGACGGGTGAACACTGAAGCTTTCTTT | CASSPRPGRVNTEAFF